The 31 T cell receptor beta chains in this list originate from one sample, sequenced in a study of spatial heterogeneity in lung cancer. TCRdb reprocessed the 5' RACE reads with MiXCR, giving one entry per CDR3 protein. The sample records 75,000 to 85,000 distinct CDR3 sequences, under 25% being singletons. The time point denotes: sample taken at primary tumor resection. Frozen PBMC, nontumor lung or tumor provided whole RNA, which was sequenced unsorted. This specimen was PBMCs, taken at surgery. All receptors derive from a male donor with early-stage non-small cell lung cancer.

The chain employs TRBV5-1 and TRBJ2-1; a weak D match, TRBD2 (6 bases). With 1 base removed from V and 2 bases from J, the gap between germline ends came to 16 bases. The V gene's germline CDR1 is SGHRS and CDR2 YFSETQ. The CDR3 totals 17 residues. The CDR3 DNA follows: TGCGCCAGCAGCTTGTTGTCTCGGGAGATCCCCTACAATGAGCAGTTCTTC. Its protein is CASSLLSREIPYNEQFF.

This clonotype was observed a few times. The rearrangement uses TRBV5-1 and TRBJ2-7; TRBD1 might be the D (6 bases). The CDR3 spans 15 residues. Trimming stripped 0 bases from V and 2 bases from J, with 12 bases between. CDR1 SGHRS and CDR2 YFSETQ come from the germline V gene. For the CDR3, the DNA is TGCGCCAGCAGCTTGGGCGCAGGGGCACCCTACGAGCAGTACTTC. Translating gives CASSLGAGAPYEQYF.

Ten or more counts support this clonotype. The rearrangement links TRBV28 to TRBJ2-7; D unclear. This CDR3 contains 15 residues. Trimming took 2 bases from V and 6 from J, leaving 17 bases between them. Germline assignment: CDR1 MDHEN and CDR2 SYDVKM. CDR3 DNA sequence: TGTGCCAGCAGTTTAGACCAAGTGGTCCTTACCGAGCAGTACTTC. Translated, it gives CASSLDQVVLTEQYF.

This chain connects TRBV5-4 to TRBJ2-5, with D possibly matching TRBD1 (5 bases). Trimming took 5 bases from V and 2 from J, leaving 16 bases between them. Per the germline V gene, CDR1 is SGHNT and CDR2 is YYREEE (reference sequence). CDR3 size: 15 residues. Written as DNA, the CDR3 is TGTGCCAGCAGGCCTACCTTGACAGCTCAAGAGACCCAGTACTTC. Its translation: CASRPTLTAQETQYF.

V gene TRBV5-1 combines with J gene TRBJ2-7; no clear D. The ends were cut back, 0 bases at V and 2 bases at J, with 9 bases in the middle. Germline V gives CDR1 SGHRS, CDR2 YFSETQ. This CDR3 is 14 amino acids long. The CDR3: CASSLAAGTYEQYF. The DNA for the CDR3 is TGCGCCAGCAGCTTGGCGGCAGGCACCTACGAGCAGTACTTC.

The V and J genes are TRBV5-1 and TRBJ2-1; D possibly corresponds to TRBD2 (5 bases). The length of the CDR3 is 15 residues. V lost 2 bases, J lost 2 bases, and 11 bases lay in between. Germline V gene lookup returns CDR1 SGHRS and CDR2 YFSETQ. The DNA for the CDR3 is TGCGCCAGCAGCTTCGGGGAGACCCCCTACAATGAGCAGTTCTTC. Translation: CASSFGETPYNEQFF.

The V gene is TRBV21-1, the J gene TRBJ2-7; TRBD1, as called in the table, went unchecked against the DNA. TRBV21-1 is a pseudogene locus. This CDR3 has 15 amino acids. This chain's CDR3 is CASSKEYRDTYEQYF. CDR3 bases: TGTGCCAGCAGCAAAGAATACAGGGACACATACGAGCAGTACTTC.

This clonotype was detected a few times. V usage is TRBV28 and J usage is TRBJ2-7, with 11 nucleotides matching TRBD2. Germline trimming cut 4 bases from V and 8 bases from J; bases unmatched to any gene: 10. Germline V gives CDR1 MDHEN, CDR2 SYDVKM. This CDR3 is 15 amino acids long. In DNA, the CDR3 is TGTGCCAGCAGTTCCCGGGCTAGCGGGGGGTATAAGCAGTACTTC. It is translated as CASSSRASGGYKQYF.

V gene TRBV15 combines with J gene TRBJ2-4; D is undetermined. V dropped 6 bases and J dropped 0 bases, with 6 bases sitting between them. The CDR3 spans 13 residues. The germline V gene has CDR1 LNHNV and CDR2 YYDKDF (reference sequence). CDR3 loop: CATRQLAKNIQYF. The CDR3 DNA reads TGTGCCACCAGACAACTAGCCAAAAACATTCAGTACTTC.

The rearrangement uses TRBV7-2 and TRBJ2-7, with D perhaps TRBD1 (5 bases). Looked up from germline, CDR1 is SGHTA and CDR2 is FQGNSA. Trimming took off 5 bases at V and 3 bases at J, with 17 bases between the two ends. The CDR3 sequence is 15 residues long. As DNA, the CDR3 is TGTGCCAGCAGCCCAGGACAAACAGGTGGCTACGAGCAGTACTTC. Its protein product is CASSPGQTGGYEQYF.

This clonotype was observed a handful of times. The chain is built from TRBV28 and TRBJ2-5; 10 bases agree with TRBD1. Germline CDR1 MDHEN, CDR2 SYDVKM. V gave up 5 bases and J gave up 5 bases; unmatched junction bases: 8. This CDR3 comprises 15 residues. The DNA of the CDR3 is TGTGCCAGCAGTGCGGGACAGGGGTTGGAGGAGACCCAGTACTTC. Encoded protein: CASSAGQGLEETQYF. The full variable domain, with the rest looked up from reference TRBV28 and TRBJ2-5, is DVKVTQSSRYLVKRTGEKVFLECVQDMDHENMFWYRQDPGLGLRLIYFSYDVKMKEKGDIPEGYSVSREKKERFSLILESASTNQTSMYLCASSAGQGLEETQYFGPGTRLLVL.

The chain uses TRBV4-2 and TRBJ2-7, with 7 bases matching TRBD2. The CDR3 totals 13 residues. V shed 5 bases, J shed 3 bases, and the junction held 4 bases outside the gene matches. Germline CDR1 is LGHNA and CDR2 is YNFKEQ. The CDR3 region has the DNA TGTGCCAGCAGCGTTGGGGGGGACTACGAGCAGTACTTC. The encoded protein is CASSVGGDYEQYF.

This clonotype was observed a handful of times. The J gene is TRBJ1-2, the V gene TRBV20-1; maybe TRBD1 (5 bases). V lost 6 bases and J 0 bases, leaving 23 bases between the germline ends. There are 17 residues in the CDR3. Germline CDR1 reads DFQATT; CDR2 reads SNEGSKA (reference sequence). The CDR3 nucleotides read TGCAGTGCCTACGCTAGGGGCAGGCCTATAGCTAACTATGGCTACACCTTC. It yields the protein CSAYARGRPIANYGYTF.

In nucleotides, the CDR3 is TGCAGCGTGGGACAAAACACTGAAGCTTTCTTT. This gives the protein CSVGQNTEAFF. The chain combines TRBV29-1 with TRBJ1-1; D may be TRBD1 (6 bases). The ends were cut back, 6 bases at V and 2 bases at J, with 7 bases in the middle. The length of the CDR3 is 11 residues. The germline V gene encodes CDR1 SQVTM and CDR2 ANQGSEA.

The V and J genes are TRBV10-3 and TRBJ2-7; D tentatively fits TRBD1 or TRBD2 (5 bases each). CDR1 and CDR2 (germline): ENHRY, SYGVKD. This CDR3 is built from 16 residues. Trimming removed 4 bases at V and 5 bases at J, with 21 bases between. The CDR3 spells CAISGGWDGHMNEQYF. DNA for the CDR3: TGTGCCATCAGTGGGGGATGGGACGGCCATATGAACGAGCAGTACTTC.

The chain recombines TRBV6-7 with TRBJ2-7, with TRBD1 identical over 8 bases. TRBV6-7 is known as an ORF, though its function is uncertain. The ends lost 5 bases at V and 2 bases at J; junction bases unmatched: 8. The CDR3 covers 15 residues. The CDR3 DNA is TGTGCCAGCAGTAATGGACAGGGAGACACCTACGAGCAGTACTTC. This translates into CASSNGQGDTYEQYF.

This chain joins TRBV15 and TRBJ2-5; D gene unclear. Trimming removed 8 bases from V and 5 bases from J, with 6 bases in between. Germline V CDR1 and CDR2: LNHNV, YYDKDF (reference sequence). The CDR3 length is 10 residues. The DNA for the CDR3 is TGTGCCACCCCCGGGGAGACCCAGTACTTC. This gives the protein CATPGETQYF.

This chain links TRBV2 with TRBJ1-6, with 7 positions matching TRBD1. This CDR3 contains 15 residues. V dropped 5 bases and J dropped 5; count of bases not matched to a gene: 6. Germline assignment: CDR1 SNHLY and CDR2 FYNNEI. The CDR3 is CASSRPGTDNSPLHF. CDR3 DNA sequence: TGTGCCAGCAGTAGACCCGGGACAGATAATTCACCCCTCCACTTT.

The chain has TRBV11-2 and TRBJ2-5; no definite D call. This CDR3 spans 16 amino acids. The germline CDR1 and CDR2 sequences are SGHAT and FQNNGV. The V and J ends lost 3 bases and 4 bases respectively, with 18 bases between them. The CDR3 DNA follows: TGTGCCAGCAGCTTCCTTGAAGGGTTGGTGGGAGAGACCCAGTACTTC. Translating it yields CASSFLEGLVGETQYF. The whole variable domain, remainder taken from reference TRBV11-2 and TRBJ2-5, is EAGVAQSPRYKIIEKRQSVAFWCNPISGHATLYWYQQILGQGPKLLIQFQNNGVVDDSQLPKDRFSAERLKGVDSTLKIQPAKLEDSAVYLCASSFLEGLVGETQYFGPGTRLLVL.

On this clonotype itself: A junction end diverges from the germline sequence, so it may reflect a read error. The V call is TRBV7-9, the J call TRBJ2-5, with D perhaps TRBD2 (6 bases). This CDR3 is built from 15 residues. Germline V lookup: CDR1 SEHNR, CDR2 FQNEAQ (reference sequence). CDR3 nucleotide sequence: TGTACCAGCAGCTTGACTGGATTAGCGGTAGAGACCCAGTACTTC. Its translation: CTSSLTGLAVETQYF.

This clonotype was found a few times. CDR3 in DNA: TGCAGTGCTAGAGATCTAGGGACTAGCGGATTCAATGAGCAGTTCTTC. As protein: CSARDLGTSGFNEQFF. The chain recombines TRBV20-1 with TRBJ2-1, with TRBD2 matching 11 bases. The CDR3 is made up of 16 amino acids. Germline CDR1 DFQATT, CDR2 SNEGSKA (reference sequence). V was pared by 0 bases and J by 6 bases, with 7 bases of the junction left unmatched.

This clonotype was seen once. The chain is built from TRBV5-1 and TRBJ2-1; the D is unclear. CDR1 is SGHRS and CDR2 is YFSETQ in the germline V gene. V was trimmed by 2 bases and J by 9 bases, leaving 12 bases between them. The CDR3 extends over 13 amino acids. CDR3 loop: CASSFDPDGEQFF. For the CDR3, the DNA is TGCGCCAGCAGCTTTGACCCGGACGGTGAGCAGTTCTTC.

This chain links TRBV3-1 with TRBJ2-1, with 13 bases that match TRBD2. This CDR3 contains 15 residues. V trimming: 5 bases; J trimming: 6 bases; junction bases outside the gene matches: 4. Germline lookup yields CDR1 LGHDT and CDR2 YNNKEL (reference sequence). This chain's CDR3 is CASSRGTSGTNEQFF. DNA of the CDR3: TGTGCCAGCAGCAGGGGGACTAGCGGGACCAATGAGCAGTTCTTC.

This clonotype turned up a few times. The chain carries TRBV6-1 and TRBJ2-3, with TRBD2 matching over 13 bases. CDR1 and CDR2 from the germline V gene are MNHNS and SASEGT. CDR3 length: 15 amino acids. V shed 6 bases, J shed 6 bases, and the junction held 6 bases outside the gene matches. CDR3 coding DNA: TGTGCCAGCAGGAAACTAGCGGGAGGGACCGATACGCAGTATTTT. The encoded protein is CASRKLAGGTDTQYF.

This clonotype appeared a few times. The CDR3 is CSAGGDRVLHEQYF. CDR3 in DNA: TGCAGTGCTGGTGGGGACAGGGTCCTCCACGAGCAGTACTTC. The V gene is TRBV20-1, the J gene TRBJ2-7; TRBD1 matches 9 bases. Germline values: CDR1 DFQATT, CDR2 SNEGSKA (reference sequence). The junction had 10 bases not matched to a gene; V was cut back by 5 bases and J by 5 bases. The CDR3 has 14 amino acids.

The chain combines TRBV3-1 with TRBJ2-4, with 10 bases that match TRBD1. Unmatched junction bases numbered 7, after V lost 4 bases and J lost 7 bases. Germline lookup yields CDR1 LGHDT and CDR2 YNNKEL (reference sequence). The CDR3 length is 15 residues. CDR3 sequence reads: CASSLRQGALNIQYF. CDR3 bases: TGTGCCAGCAGCCTCCGACAGGGGGCCTTGAACATTCAGTACTTC.

This chain joins TRBV5-4 and TRBJ2-7; 14 nucleotides align to TRBD2. V lost 5 bases and J lost 2; bases outside the gene matches: 6. CDR3 size: 16 residues. The germline V gene encodes CDR1 SGHNT and CDR2 YYREEE (reference sequence). The CDR3, as DNA: TGTGCCAGCAGACAAGAGGGACTAGCGGGAGCCTACGAGCAGTACTTC. Translated: CASRQEGLAGAYEQYF.

This clonotype was found a few times. The gene calls are TRBV19 and TRBJ2-3; unclear D gene. V was cut by 5 bases and J by 6 bases, with 12 bases left in between. The CDR3 totals 13 residues. Germline assignment: CDR1 LNHDA and CDR2 SQIVND (reference sequence). Here the CDR3 reads CASSPYTVDTQYF. The CDR3 DNA follows: TGTGCCAGTAGTCCTTATACAGTGGATACGCAGTATTTT. Full variable domain (remainder filled in from reference TRBV19 and TRBJ2-3): DGGITQSPKYLFRKEGQNVTLSCEQNLNHDAMYWYRQDPGQGLRLIYYSQIVNDFQKGDIAEGYSVSREKKESFPLTVTSAQKNPTAFYLCASSPYTVDTQYFGPGTRLTVL.

This clonotype was recorded many times. The V gene is TRBV28, the J gene TRBJ2-5; D is ambiguous. The germline CDR1 and CDR2 sequences are MDHEN and SYDVKM. This CDR3 comprises 13 residues. V lost 7 bases, J lost 2 bases, and 11 bases lay in between. This chain's CDR3 is CASIPGAQETQYF. CDR3 nucleotide sequence: TGTGCCAGCATTCCCGGCGCGCAAGAGACCCAGTACTTC.

The chain joins TRBV28 to TRBJ2-5; TRBD2 might be the D (6 bases). The ends were cut back, 2 bases at V and 5 bases at J, with 12 bases in the middle. CDR1 is MDHEN and CDR2 is SYDVKM in the germline V gene. The CDR3 loop spans 14 amino acids. The CDR3 sequence is CASSLGTSRETQYF. In DNA form, the CDR3 reads TGTGCCAGCAGTTTAGGGACTTCGAGGGAGACCCAGTACTTC.

The chain employs TRBV5-1 and TRBJ1-3; D remains ambiguous. CDR3 length: 14 residues. CDR1 is SGHRS, CDR2 YFSETQ, per germline. Trimming cost V 0 bases and J 4 bases, with 8 bases left between them. Here the CDR3 reads CASSLDSFGNTIYF. As DNA, the CDR3 is TGCGCCAGCAGCTTGGATTCGTTCGGAAACACCATATATTTT.